These 9 T cell receptor beta chains came from one sample sequenced in a study of blood T cells in healthy people across ages. PCR was performed a second time for roughly 7 to 11 cycles using a sample-barcoded 5' primer and a J-beta primer mix. TCRdb ran MiXCR on the 5' RACE reads and lists one entry per CDR3 protein. Of about 1.8 million distinct CDR3 sequences in the sample, 49% were seen once. The sample was blood. These receptors were taken from a middle-aged woman in good health.

The chain recombines TRBV6-5 with TRBJ2-1; D not certain. The germline V and J ends were trimmed by 6 bases and 9 bases, with 9 bases remaining between them. The CDR3 is 11 amino acids. Germline V gene data show CDR1 as MNHEY and CDR2 as SVGAGI. This chain's CDR3 is CASSTEAEQFF. CDR3 DNA sequence: TGTGCCAGCAGCACCGAGGCTGAGCAGTTCTTC.

This chain connects TRBV12-3 or TRBV12-4 to TRBJ2-1; TRBD1 might be the D (5 bases). The CDR3 covers 15 residues. V lost 5 bases, J lost 7 bases, and 18 bases lay in between. In DNA, the CDR3 is TGTGCCAGCAGTCGCCGAGGAACAGGTGCTAATGAGCAGTTCTTC. Protein product: CASSRRGTGANEQFF.

The gene calls are TRBV28 and TRBJ2-3; either TRBD1 or TRBD2 may supply D (5 bases each). Trimming removed 6 bases at V and 6 bases at J, with 19 bases between. This CDR3 spans 15 amino acids. Germline lookup yields CDR1 MDHEN and CDR2 SYDVKM. CDR3 loop: CASRALVGESDTQYF. CDR3 bases: TGTGCCAGCAGAGCACTCGTGGGGGAGAGTGATACGCAGTATTTT.

V gene TRBV4-1 combines with J gene TRBJ2-7; no reliable D call. V shed 2 bases and J shed 1 base, with 12 bases lying between them. The CDR3 runs to 15 residues. Germline V CDR1 and CDR2: MGHRA, YSYEKL. This CDR3 reads CASSQSYPGSYEQYF. CDR3 sequence (DNA): TGCGCCAGCAGCCAAAGTTATCCTGGTTCCTACGAGCAGTACTTC.

The chain employs TRBV7-3 and TRBJ2-5; TRBD1 is a possible D gene (6 bases). Trimming took 6 bases from V and 11 from J, leaving 25 bases between them. Germline V gene sequence: CDR1 SGHTA, CDR2 FQGTGA. The CDR3 consists of 15 residues. CDR3 sequence reads: CASRSEGHDYNEQYF. CDR3 bases: TGTGCCAGCAGGTCTGAGGGACACGATTACAATGAGCAGTACTTC.

The chain is built from TRBV27 and TRBJ1-6; a possible D gene is TRBD1 (5 bases). This CDR3 region has 14 residues. Germline assignment: CDR1 MNHEY and CDR2 SMNVEV (reference sequence). V was shortened by 6 bases and J by 7 bases, with 13 bases between the two germline ends. In DNA, the CDR3 is TGTGCCAGCAGGGGGCTCTCGGGCAATTCACCCCTCCACTTT. Translating gives CASRGLSGNSPLHF.

This rearrangement joins TRBV4-2 to TRBJ1-3; D perhaps matches TRBD1 (5 bases). V was pared by 4 bases and J by 6 bases, with 19 bases between. The CDR3 has 16 residues. The V gene's germline CDR1 is LGHNA and CDR2 YNFKEQ. CDR3 sequence: CASSPSLLDSTNTIYF. CDR3 DNA sequence: TGTGCCAGCAGCCCTTCTCTCCTCGACAGCACAAACACCATATATTTT.

This chain connects TRBV7-9 to TRBJ2-1; a possible D gene is TRBD2 (6 bases). Germline values: CDR1 SEHNR, CDR2 FQNEAQ (reference sequence). Trimming removed 8 bases from V and 7 bases from J, with 18 bases in between. The CDR3 loop spans 14 amino acids. CDR3 sequence: CASRIGTAKNEQFF. CDR3 DNA sequence: TGTGCCAGCCGAATTGGGACTGCCAAGAATGAGCAGTTCTTC.

The chain has TRBV4-1 and TRBJ2-7, with D unclear. The ends were cut back, 4 bases at V and 3 bases at J, with 13 bases in the middle. Germline CDR1 MGHRA, CDR2 YSYEKL. CDR3 length: 14 amino acids. CDR3: CASSPAPGFYEQYF. CDR3 coding DNA: TGCGCCAGCAGCCCTGCCCCCGGGTTCTACGAGCAGTACTTC.